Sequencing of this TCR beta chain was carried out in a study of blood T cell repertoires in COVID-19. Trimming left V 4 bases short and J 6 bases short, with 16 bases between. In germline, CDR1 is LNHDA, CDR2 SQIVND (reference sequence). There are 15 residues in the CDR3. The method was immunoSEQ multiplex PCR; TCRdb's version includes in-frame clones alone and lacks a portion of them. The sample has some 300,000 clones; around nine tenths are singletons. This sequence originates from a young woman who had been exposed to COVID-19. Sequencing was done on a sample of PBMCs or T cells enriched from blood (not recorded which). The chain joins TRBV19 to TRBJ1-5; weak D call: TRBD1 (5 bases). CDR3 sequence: CASSTSRGGGQPQHF. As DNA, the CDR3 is TGTGCCAGTAGTACCTCCCGGGGGGGAGGTCAGCCCCAGCATTTT.